The entry that follows covers one TCR beta chain sequence. The CDR3 length is 13 residues. V lost 1 base to trimming and J lost 5 bases, with 8 bases between them. CDR1 is KGHSH, CDR2 LQKENI, per germline. The data derive from a study of T-cell reconstitution after alpha-beta-depleted transplantation in children. During its preparation, the TCRbeta library received unique molecular identifiers. One entry per CDR3 protein results from TCRdb running MiXCR on the PCR reads. The sample lists more than 200,000 distinct CDR3 sequences; 8.4% were seen once. The source material was PBMCs, mostly from graft donor cells, sampled 360 days after TCRalphabeta/CD19-depleted stem cell transplant. The J gene is TRBJ2-5, the V gene TRBV18, with D possibly matching TRBD2 (5 bases). The source of this sequence is a male patient aged 2 to 10 who had a stem cell transplant for acute myeloid leukemia, so the T cells may come from the graft donor. CDR3: CASSPQEAETQYF. The CDR3 DNA reads TGTGCCAGCTCACCACAGGAGGCGGAGACCCAGTACTTC.